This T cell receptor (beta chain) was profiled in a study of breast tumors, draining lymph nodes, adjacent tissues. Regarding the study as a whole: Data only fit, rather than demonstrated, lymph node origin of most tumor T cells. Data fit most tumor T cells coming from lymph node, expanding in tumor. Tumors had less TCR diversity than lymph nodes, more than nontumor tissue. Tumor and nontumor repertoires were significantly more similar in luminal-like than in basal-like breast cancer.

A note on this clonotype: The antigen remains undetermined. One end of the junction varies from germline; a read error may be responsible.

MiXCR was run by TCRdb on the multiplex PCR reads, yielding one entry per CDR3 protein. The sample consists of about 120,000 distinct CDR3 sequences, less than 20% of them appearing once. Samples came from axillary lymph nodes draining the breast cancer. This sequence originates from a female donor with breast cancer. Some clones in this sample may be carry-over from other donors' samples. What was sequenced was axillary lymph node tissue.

Here the CDR3 DNA reads TGCAGTGCTAGCCCTCGGACTATGAACACCGGGGAGCTGTTCTTT. Encoded protein: CSASPRTMNTGELFF. This chain connects TRBV20-1 to TRBJ2-2, with D tentatively TRBD2 (6 bases). Germline values: CDR1 DFQATT, CDR2 SNEGSKA (reference sequence). CDR3 length equals 15 residues.